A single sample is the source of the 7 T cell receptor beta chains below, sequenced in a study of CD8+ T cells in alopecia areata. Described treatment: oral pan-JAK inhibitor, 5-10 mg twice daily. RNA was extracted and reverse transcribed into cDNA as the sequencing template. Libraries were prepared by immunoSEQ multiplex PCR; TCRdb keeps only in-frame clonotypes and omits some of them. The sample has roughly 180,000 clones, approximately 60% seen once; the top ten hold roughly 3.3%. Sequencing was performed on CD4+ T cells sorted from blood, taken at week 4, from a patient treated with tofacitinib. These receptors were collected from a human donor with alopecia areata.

The CDR3 bases are TGCGCCAGCAGCCAAGATACGGACAGATTGACTAACTATGGCTACACCTTC. Protein sequence: CASSQDTDRLTNYGYTF. This chain connects TRBV4-3 to TRBJ1-2; perhaps TRBD1 as D (6 bases). In germline, CDR1 is LGHNA, CDR2 YSLEER. Trimming removed 0 bases at V and 0 bases at J, with 14 bases between. CDR3 size: 17 residues.

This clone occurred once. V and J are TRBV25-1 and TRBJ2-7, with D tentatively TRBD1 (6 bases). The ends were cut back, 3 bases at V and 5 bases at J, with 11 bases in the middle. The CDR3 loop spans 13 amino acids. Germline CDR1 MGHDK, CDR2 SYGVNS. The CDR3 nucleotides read TGTGCCAGCAGTGACCCCGGGACAAACGAGCAGTACTTC. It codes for CASSDPGTNEQYF.

CDR3 nucleotide sequence: TGTGCCAGCAGCCTTGGCGCCCTTGTCGCCCAGTACTTC. Translation gives CASSLGALVAQYF. V is TRBV11-2 and J is TRBJ2-5; unclear D gene. V lost 5 bases to trimming and J lost 9 bases, with 16 bases between them. Germline values: CDR1 SGHAT, CDR2 FQNNGV. The CDR3 has 13 amino acids.

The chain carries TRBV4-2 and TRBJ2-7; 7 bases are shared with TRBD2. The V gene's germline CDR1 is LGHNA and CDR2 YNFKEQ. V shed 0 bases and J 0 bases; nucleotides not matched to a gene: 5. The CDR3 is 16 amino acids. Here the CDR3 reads CASSQDLRTSSYEQYF. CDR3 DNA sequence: TGTGCCAGCAGCCAAGATCTCCGGACTAGCTCCTACGAGCAGTACTTC.

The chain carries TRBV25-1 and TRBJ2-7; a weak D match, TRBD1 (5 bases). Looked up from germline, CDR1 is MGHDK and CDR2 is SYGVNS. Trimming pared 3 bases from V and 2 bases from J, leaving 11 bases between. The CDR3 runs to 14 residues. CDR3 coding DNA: TGTGCCAGCAGTGAGGAAGGGGCCCCCTACGAGCAGTACTTC. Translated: CASSEEGAPYEQYF.

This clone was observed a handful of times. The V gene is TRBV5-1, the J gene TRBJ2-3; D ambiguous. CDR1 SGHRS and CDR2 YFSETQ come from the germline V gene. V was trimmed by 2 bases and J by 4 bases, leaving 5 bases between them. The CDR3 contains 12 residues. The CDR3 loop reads CASSFSADTQYF. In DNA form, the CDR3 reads TGCGCCAGCAGCTTCAGCGCAGATACGCAGTATTTT.

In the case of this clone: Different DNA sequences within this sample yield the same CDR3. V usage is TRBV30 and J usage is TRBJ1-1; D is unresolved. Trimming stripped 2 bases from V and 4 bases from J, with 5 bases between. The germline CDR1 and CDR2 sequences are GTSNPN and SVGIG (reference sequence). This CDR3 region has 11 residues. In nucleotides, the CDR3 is TGTGCCTGGAGTCGGGGCACTGAAGCTTTCTTT. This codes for CAWSRGTEAFF. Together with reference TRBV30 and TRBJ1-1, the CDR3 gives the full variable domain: SQTIHQWPATLVQPVGSPLSLECTVEGTSNPNLYWYRQAAGRGLQLLFYSVGIGQISSEVPQNLSASRPQDRQFILSSKKLLLSDSGFYLCAWSRGTEAFFGQGTRLTVV.